These T cell receptor beta chains were read from a single sample in a study of cytomegalovirus exposure and HLA in healthy donors. Sequenced by immunoSEQ multiplex PCR; TCRdb stores in-frame clones only, minus some. Here the sample spans about 120,000 clones, roughly 78% being singletons. The specimen was PBMCs. These receptors were taken from a man aged 30-40 years in good health and CMV-seropositive. Each CDR3 is given with its conserved first and last residue. Fields, in order: D gene, J gene, clone size, V gene, CDR3 DNA, CDR3 protein. A D gene is named only where the DNA matches it firmly. Expanded clones are given a class, and other clones once, few, many or no size at all.

d_gene: -; j_gene: TRBJ1-5; abundance: -; v_gene: TRBV7-9; CDR3nt: TGTGCCAGCAGCTTAAACCCCGGACAGCCTTATAGCAATCAGCCCCAGCATTTT; CDR3aa: CASSLNPGQPYSNQPQHF
d_gene: -; j_gene: TRBJ2-3; abundance: -; v_gene: TRBV7-2; CDR3nt: TGTGCCAGCAGCCCTCGGTGGACAGATACGCAGTATTTT; CDR3aa: CASSPRWTDTQYF
d_gene: -; j_gene: TRBJ2-7; abundance: -; v_gene: TRBV7-2; CDR3nt: TGTGCCAGCAGACAAGAGGCAGTTTACGAGCAGTACTTC; CDR3aa: CASRQEAVYEQYF
d_gene: -; j_gene: TRBJ1-5; abundance: few; v_gene: TRBV9; CDR3nt: TGTGCCAGCAGCGTAGATTCGGGTCAGCCCCAGCATTTT; CDR3aa: CASSVDSGQPQHF
d_gene: -; j_gene: TRBJ1-2; abundance: -; v_gene: TRBV4-1; CDR3nt: TGCGCCAGCAGCCAAGGTTCCGGGTTGGTCTATGGCTACACCTTC; CDR3aa: CASSQGSGLVYGYTF
d_gene: TRBD1; j_gene: TRBJ1-4; abundance: few; v_gene: TRBV2; CDR3nt: TGTGCCAGCATTGGGACAGGGGGCTTTAATGAAAAACTGTTTTTT; CDR3aa: CASIGTGGFNEKLFF
d_gene: TRBD2; j_gene: TRBJ2-7; abundance: -; v_gene: TRBV15; CDR3nt: TGTGCCACCAGCAGAGGACTAGCGGTCGAGCAGTACTTC; CDR3aa: CATSRGLAVEQYF
d_gene: TRBD1; j_gene: TRBJ1-1; abundance: -; v_gene: TRBV19; CDR3nt: TGTGCCAGTAGTATTGGAATAGGGGGCTGGAACACTGAAGCTTTCTTT; CDR3aa: CASSIGIGGWNTEAFF
d_gene: -; j_gene: TRBJ1-1; abundance: -; v_gene: TRBV2; CDR3nt: TGTGCCAGCAGTGATGAGGGAGACACTGAAGCTTTCTTT; CDR3aa: CASSDEGDTEAFF
d_gene: TRBD1; j_gene: TRBJ2-1; abundance: once; v_gene: TRBV11-2; CDR3nt: TGTGCCAGCAGTAGTTGGGACAGGGGGAATGAGCAGTTCTTC; CDR3aa: CASSSWDRGNEQFF
d_gene: -; j_gene: TRBJ1-1; abundance: -; v_gene: TRBV6-5; CDR3nt: TGTGCCAGCAGTTACTCGGCCTTGTTGAACACTGAAGCTTTCTTT; CDR3aa: CASSYSALLNTEAFF
d_gene: -; j_gene: TRBJ1-6; abundance: once; v_gene: TRBV4-1; CDR3nt: TGCGCCAGCAGCCAGAGGGCAGCCTTTAATTCACCCCTCCACTTT; CDR3aa: CASSQRAAFNSPLHF
d_gene: -; j_gene: TRBJ1-1; abundance: -; v_gene: TRBV21-1; CDR3nt: TGTGCCAGCAGCACCACAGGACGTGGTGGTGAAGCTTTCTTT; CDR3aa: CASSTTGRGGEAFF
d_gene: -; j_gene: TRBJ1-2; abundance: -; v_gene: TRBV6-5; CDR3nt: TGTGCCAGCAGCTTAGGGGGTGGAGGCTACACCTTC; CDR3aa: CASSLGGGGYTF
d_gene: -; j_gene: TRBJ1-5; abundance: -; v_gene: TRBV19; CDR3nt: TGTGCCAGTAGTATAAGGAACGGAGCTGGCCAGCCCCAGCATTTT; CDR3aa: CASSIRNGAGQPQHF
d_gene: -; j_gene: TRBJ1-5; abundance: -; v_gene: TRBV19; CDR3nt: TGTGCCAGTAGTATTATGGCCACAGGCTATCAGCCCCAGCATTTT; CDR3aa: CASSIMATGYQPQHF
d_gene: -; j_gene: TRBJ1-5; abundance: -; v_gene: TRBV6-6; CDR3nt: TGTGCCAGCAGTTCATCGGGTTATCAGCCCCAGCATTTT; CDR3aa: CASSSSGYQPQHF
d_gene: TRBD1; j_gene: TRBJ1-2; abundance: -; v_gene: TRBV11-2; CDR3nt: TGTGCCAGCAGTCTACAGGGGGCTAACTATGGCTACACCTTC; CDR3aa: CASSLQGANYGYTF
d_gene: TRBD2; j_gene: TRBJ2-3; abundance: -; v_gene: TRBV4-2; CDR3nt: TGTGCCAGCAGCCCATCTAGCGGGGGGCTGAGCACAGATACGCAGTATTTT; CDR3aa: CASSPSSGGLSTDTQYF
d_gene: -; j_gene: TRBJ1-1; abundance: -; v_gene: TRBV2; CDR3nt: TGTGCCAGCAGTGATCCAGTATTGAACACTGAAGCTTTCTTT; CDR3aa: CASSDPVLNTEAFF
d_gene: TRBD2; j_gene: TRBJ2-1; abundance: few; v_gene: TRBV5-1; CDR3nt: TGCGCCAGCAGCTTGAGATCCCGCGGGGGGGCGGATGAGCAGTTCTTC; CDR3aa: CASSLRSRGGADEQFF
d_gene: TRBD1; j_gene: TRBJ1-3; abundance: -; v_gene: TRBV7-8; CDR3nt: TGTGCCAGCAGCTTAGTACGTCCAGGGGGTGGAAACACCATATATTTT; CDR3aa: CASSLVRPGGGNTIYF
d_gene: TRBD1; j_gene: TRBJ1-2; abundance: few; v_gene: TRBV2; CDR3nt: TGTGCCAGCAGCCAGGACAGGGGGCATGGGGATGGCTACACCTTC; CDR3aa: CASSQDRGHGDGYTF
d_gene: -; j_gene: TRBJ2-6; abundance: -; v_gene: TRBV9; CDR3nt: TGTGCCAGCAGCGTGGGGAGCTCTGGGGCCAACGTCCTGACTTTC; CDR3aa: CASSVGSSGANVLTF
d_gene: -; j_gene: TRBJ1-2; abundance: -; v_gene: TRBV18; CDR3nt: TGTGCCAGCTCACCACAGGGGGACTATGGCTACACCTTC; CDR3aa: CASSPQGDYGYTF
d_gene: -; j_gene: TRBJ1-5; abundance: -; v_gene: TRBV2; CDR3nt: TGTGCCAGCAGTGAAGCGCTTCGGTGGCAGACTCAGCCCCAGCACTTT; CDR3aa: CASSEALRWQTQPQHF
d_gene: -; j_gene: TRBJ1-1; abundance: few; v_gene: TRBV4-2; CDR3nt: TGTGCCAGCAGCCCAGCTAGTGAACTTTTAGGTGAAGCTTTCTTT; CDR3aa: CASSPASELLGEAFF
d_gene: -; j_gene: TRBJ1-1; abundance: -; v_gene: TRBV4-1; CDR3nt: TGCGCCAGCAGTCAACCTCTGAGCAACAGGGTTAACACTGAAGCTTTCTTT; CDR3aa: CASSQPLSNRVNTEAFF
d_gene: -; j_gene: TRBJ1-6; abundance: -; v_gene: TRBV11-2; CDR3nt: TGTGCCAGCAGCTTAGACATTAATTCACCCCTCCACTTT; CDR3aa: CASSLDINSPLHF
d_gene: TRBD1; j_gene: TRBJ1-6; abundance: -; v_gene: TRBV27; CDR3nt: TGTGCCAGCAGGCATGAGACAGGGAAATATTCACCCCTCCACTTT; CDR3aa: CASRHETGKYSPLHF
d_gene: -; j_gene: TRBJ1-1; abundance: once; v_gene: TRBV25-1; CDR3nt: TGTGCCAGCCAAGGAGGGGTGAACACTGAAGCTTTCTTT; CDR3aa: CASQGGVNTEAFF
d_gene: TRBD1; j_gene: TRBJ2-3; abundance: -; v_gene: TRBV5-1; CDR3nt: TGCGCCAGCAGCGTATTGACAGGGCGCACAGATACGCAGTATTTT; CDR3aa: CASSVLTGRTDTQYF
d_gene: TRBD2; j_gene: TRBJ2-5; abundance: few; v_gene: TRBV6-6; CDR3nt: TGTGCCAGCTTAACTAGCGGGGGATACCAAGAGACCCAGTACTTC; CDR3aa: CASLTSGGYQETQYF
d_gene: -; j_gene: TRBJ1-5; abundance: -; v_gene: TRBV10-3; CDR3nt: TGTGCCACGCGGGGGTCCAATCAGCCCCAGCATTTT; CDR3aa: CATRGSNQPQHF
d_gene: TRBD1; j_gene: TRBJ1-5; abundance: -; v_gene: TRBV19; CDR3nt: TGTGCCAGTACCCCCGACAGGGGGCGCCAGGATCAGCCCCAGCATTTT; CDR3aa: CASTPDRGRQDQPQHF
d_gene: TRBD1; j_gene: TRBJ1-6; abundance: -; v_gene: TRBV15; CDR3nt: TGTGCCACCAGCAGAGATTTCGACACAGGGGGAAATTCACCCCTCCACTTT; CDR3aa: CATSRDFDTGGNSPLHF
d_gene: TRBD1; j_gene: TRBJ1-1; abundance: -; v_gene: TRBV5-1; CDR3nt: TGCGCCAGCAGCGGCGACAGGGGTGTCACTGAAGCTTTCTTT; CDR3aa: CASSGDRGVTEAFF
d_gene: TRBD2; j_gene: TRBJ2-3; abundance: -; v_gene: TRBV11-2; CDR3nt: TGTGCCAGCAGCTTAGAACGGGGGGGCCTGGATACGCAGTATTTT; CDR3aa: CASSLERGGLDTQYF
d_gene: TRBD2; j_gene: TRBJ2-1; abundance: few; v_gene: TRBV6-1; CDR3nt: TGTGCCAGCAGTGAAGTCGATAGCGGGGGCGATGAGCAGTTCTTC; CDR3aa: CASSEVDSGGDEQFF
d_gene: -; j_gene: TRBJ1-4; abundance: -; v_gene: TRBV28; CDR3nt: TGTGCCAGCAGTCCTGGGGGAGGTAATGAAAAACTGTTTTTT; CDR3aa: CASSPGGGNEKLFF
d_gene: -; j_gene: TRBJ1-6; abundance: few; v_gene: TRBV5-6; CDR3nt: TGTGCCACCGCCCTGAGGGGGGGAGGTTCACCCCTCCACTTT; CDR3aa: CATALRGGGSPLHF
d_gene: TRBD1; j_gene: TRBJ1-3; abundance: few; v_gene: TRBV7-6; CDR3nt: TGTGCCAGCAGCATGATAGGGACAGAGAACGGAAACACCATATATTTT; CDR3aa: CASSMIGTENGNTIYF
d_gene: -; j_gene: TRBJ1-2; abundance: -; v_gene: TRBV29-1; CDR3nt: TGCAGCGTGCAGGAACCCTATGGCTACACCTTC; CDR3aa: CSVQEPYGYTF
d_gene: TRBD1; j_gene: TRBJ1-4; abundance: -; v_gene: TRBV19; CDR3nt: TGTGCCAGTAGTGCCTCAACAGGGGGTATTACGCGACTGTTTTTT; CDR3aa: CASSASTGGITRLFF
d_gene: -; j_gene: TRBJ1-2; abundance: -; v_gene: TRBV28; CDR3nt: TGTGCCAGCAGTATAAGCGCAGGGCCTACTAACTATGGCTACACCTTC; CDR3aa: CASSISAGPTNYGYTF
d_gene: TRBD1; j_gene: TRBJ2-7; abundance: -; v_gene: TRBV5-1; CDR3nt: TGCGCCAGCAGCTTGGCCACGACAGGGGTTGCGACCTACGAGCAGTACTTC; CDR3aa: CASSLATTGVATYEQYF
d_gene: -; j_gene: TRBJ2-5; abundance: once; v_gene: TRBV10-2; CDR3nt: TGCGCCAGCAGTGAGTCAGGAGGGGTGGCGACCCAGTACTTC; CDR3aa: CASSESGGVATQYF
d_gene: TRBD1; j_gene: TRBJ2-1; abundance: -; v_gene: TRBV10-3; CDR3nt: TGTGCCATCAGTTGGGGCGGACAGGGGGAAACGAACAATGAGCAGTTCTTC; CDR3aa: CAISWGGQGETNNEQFF
d_gene: -; j_gene: TRBJ1-1; abundance: few; v_gene: TRBV6-6; CDR3nt: TGTGCCAGCACAGGTGCACCCACTGAAGCTTTCTTT; CDR3aa: CASTGAPTEAFF
d_gene: -; j_gene: TRBJ1-1; abundance: -; v_gene: TRBV27; CDR3nt: TGTGCCAGCAGTCCCAGGGCGAACACTGAAGCTTTCTTT; CDR3aa: CASSPRANTEAFF
d_gene: TRBD1; j_gene: TRBJ2-1; abundance: -; v_gene: TRBV7-3; CDR3nt: TGTGCCAGCAGCTCCTATTCGACAGGGAATGAGCAGTTCTTC; CDR3aa: CASSSYSTGNEQFF
d_gene: -; j_gene: TRBJ1-1; abundance: once; v_gene: TRBV18; CDR3nt: TGTGCCAGCTCCCCTGTCAGGTTGGACACTGAAGCTTTCTTT; CDR3aa: CASSPVRLDTEAFF
d_gene: -; j_gene: TRBJ2-5; abundance: once; v_gene: TRBV19; CDR3nt: TGTGCCAGTAGTATAGACAGGGGAGGGAAGACCCAGTACTTC; CDR3aa: CASSIDRGGKTQYF
d_gene: TRBD2; j_gene: TRBJ2-1; abundance: -; v_gene: TRBV2; CDR3nt: TGTGCCAGCAGTCCCGGGACTAGCGGGGCCGTCGGGCCGATCTTC; CDR3aa: CASSPGTSGAVGPIF
d_gene: -; j_gene: TRBJ2-3; abundance: -; v_gene: TRBV9; CDR3nt: TGTGCCAGCAGCGTAGATAGTATGGTAGCGGCCTCCACAGATACGCAGTATTTT; CDR3aa: CASSVDSMVAASTDTQYF
d_gene: -; j_gene: TRBJ1-4; abundance: -; v_gene: TRBV29-1; CDR3nt: TGCAGCGTTGAAGAGTGGAGGGGGGGTGAAAAACTGTTTTTT; CDR3aa: CSVEEWRGGEKLFF
d_gene: TRBD2; j_gene: TRBJ2-2; abundance: -; v_gene: TRBV28; CDR3nt: TGTGCCAGTTCTAGCGGACCCACCGGGGAGCTGTTTTTT; CDR3aa: CASSSGPTGELFF
d_gene: TRBD1; j_gene: TRBJ1-1; abundance: -; v_gene: TRBV5-1; CDR3nt: TGCGCAGCACCGGGACAGAAAACTGAAGCTTTCTTT; CDR3aa: CAAPGQKTEAFF
d_gene: TRBD1; j_gene: TRBJ1-1; abundance: -; v_gene: TRBV4-2; CDR3nt: TGTGCCAGCAGCCAAAGTACGGGACAGGGGTTACCTGAAGCTTTCTTT; CDR3aa: CASSQSTGQGLPEAFF